These 29 T cell receptor beta chains came from one sample sequenced in a study of cytomegalovirus exposure and HLA in healthy donors. Using immunoSEQ multiplex PCR, the repertoire was profiled, and TCRdb retains in-frame clones only, with some absent. The repertoire holds around 300,000 clones, with roughly 90% as singletons. What was sequenced was PBMCs. The receptors stem from a woman aged 18-30 years in good health and CMV-seronegative.

DNA of the CDR3: TGTGCCAGCAGGGCCAGATATCAGCCCCAGCATTTT. Its protein is CASRARYQPQHF. The genes are TRBV28 and TRBJ1-5; D gene unclear. The germline V gene encodes CDR1 MDHEN and CDR2 SYDVKM. The CDR3 is 12 amino acids. Deletions cut 6 bases from V and 5 bases from J, with 8 bases between.

CDR3 DNA sequence: TGTGCCAGCAGCGTAGGGGGGCAGGCCAATGGTATAAATGAGCAGTTCTTC. Encoded protein: CASSVGGQANGINEQFF. V is TRBV9 and J is TRBJ2-1; D may be TRBD1 (6 bases). Germline CDR1 SGDLS, CDR2 YYNGEE. V was cut by 0 bases and J by 7 bases, with 20 bases left in between. CDR3 length equals 17 residues.

The V call is TRBV19, the J call TRBJ1-5; TRBD1 matches at 8 bases. The CDR3 is 14 amino acids. After removal of 11 bases from V and 3 bases from J, the junction contained 9 bases not matched to a gene. The germline V gene has CDR1 LNHDA and CDR2 SQIVND (reference sequence). The CDR3 here is CASWTGSANQPQHF. In DNA form, the CDR3 reads TGTGCCTCATGGACAGGGTCGGCCAATCAGCCCCAGCATTTT.

This chain links TRBV6-5 with TRBJ2-1; TRBD2 agrees at 8 bases. The CDR3 has 15 residues. J was trimmed by 6 bases and V by 4 bases; bases with no gene match: 8. The germline V gene encodes CDR1 MNHEY and CDR2 SVGAGI. The CDR3 loop reads CASSSAGTSANEQFF. CDR3 in DNA: TGTGCCAGCAGTTCCGCTGGGACTAGTGCCAATGAGCAGTTCTTC.

This clone showed up just a few times. The genes are TRBV2 and TRBJ2-3; D possibly corresponds to TRBD2 (6 bases). Germline V lookup: CDR1 SNHLY, CDR2 FYNNEI. This CDR3 has 14 residues. V was shortened by 8 bases and J by 6 bases, with 18 bases between the two germline ends. The CDR3 DNA sequence: TGTGCCAGCCGAACCGAACTAGCATCCGATACGCAGTATTTT. This codes for CASRTELASDTQYF. Full variable domain (outside the CDR3, taken from reference TRBV2 and TRBJ2-3): EPEVTQTPSHQVTQMGQEVILRCVPISNHLYFYWYRQILGQKVEFLVSFYNNEISEKSEIFDDQFSVERPDGSNFTLKIRSTKLEDSAMYFCASRTELASDTQYFGPGTRLTVL.

This clone has more than one count but fewer than ten. The chain recombines TRBV27 with TRBJ2-2, with TRBD1 identical over 7 bases. Germline trimming cut 2 bases from V and 4 bases from J; bases unmatched to any gene: 4. The CDR3 sequence is 15 residues long. Germline assignment: CDR1 MNHEY and CDR2 SMNVEV (reference sequence). CDR3 coding DNA: TGTGCCAGCAGTTTAAGGGACAGAGTCACCGGGGAGCTGTTTTTT. It codes for CASSLRDRVTGELFF.

The chain links TRBV19 to TRBJ1-1; no reliable D call. Deletions cut 3 bases from V and 1 base from J, with 3 bases between. This CDR3 comprises 12 residues. From germline, CDR1 is LNHDA and CDR2 SQIVND (reference sequence). CDR3 amino acids: CASSIGNTEAFF. In DNA, the CDR3 is TGTGCCAGTAGTATCGGGAACACTGAAGCTTTCTTT.

The CDR3 here is CASSSRTSGRQDTQYF. In nucleotides, the CDR3 is TGTGCCAGCAGCTCACGGACTAGCGGGAGACAGGATACGCAGTATTTT. V is TRBV11-3 and J is TRBJ2-3, with 13 bases identical to TRBD2. After removal of 4 bases from V and 6 bases from J, the junction contained 7 bases not matched to a gene. Germline CDR1 SGHNT, CDR2 YENEEA. This CDR3 spans 16 amino acids.

The chain is built from TRBV25-1 and TRBJ2-4; D is possibly TRBD1 (5 bases). The germline CDR1 and CDR2 sequences are MGHDK and SYGVNS. V was cut by 8 bases and J by 3 bases, with 14 bases left in between. This CDR3 has 14 residues. CDR3 amino acids: CASSDSVLKNIQYF. For the CDR3, the DNA is TGTGCCAGCTCAGACAGCGTACTCAAAAACATTCAGTACTTC.

This chain uses TRBV28 with TRBJ1-5, with D possibly TRBD1 on 5 matching bases. The germline V and J ends were trimmed by 3 bases and 6 bases, with 12 bases remaining between them. Germline CDR1 and CDR2: MDHEN and SYDVKM. The length of the CDR3 is 14 residues. For the CDR3, the DNA is TGTGCCAGCAGTTTTAGGGGAAAGGGTCAGCCCCAGCATTTT. Translated: CASSFRGKGQPQHF. Drawing the rest from reference TRBV28 and TRBJ1-5, the complete variable domain is DVKVTQSSRYLVKRTGEKVFLECVQDMDHENMFWYRQDPGLGLRLIYFSYDVKMKEKGDIPEGYSVSREKKERFSLILESASTNQTSMYLCASSFRGKGQPQHFGDGTRLSIL.

This chain joins TRBV27 and TRBJ2-2; a weak D match, TRBD2 (6 bases). CDR3 length: 16 residues. Trimming shortened V by 3 bases and J by 3 bases, and 14 bases separated the two germline ends. CDR1 and CDR2 from the germline V gene are MNHEY and SMNVEV (reference sequence). CDR3 loop: CASSFTWGTDTGELFF. CDR3 coding DNA: TGTGCCAGCAGTTTTACTTGGGGGACTGACACCGGGGAGCTGTTTTTT.

V and J are TRBV27 and TRBJ2-1; D is undetermined. Deletions cut 3 bases from V and 0 bases from J, with 15 bases between. This CDR3 is built from 17 residues. Germline V gives CDR1 MNHEY, CDR2 SMNVEV (reference sequence). CDR3: CASSLVLVHSSYNEQFF. The DNA of the CDR3 is TGTGCCAGCAGTTTGGTCCTAGTACATAGCTCCTACAATGAGCAGTTCTTC.

The rearrangement uses TRBV4-3 and TRBJ2-3; 9 nucleotides line up with TRBD1. Trimming took 3 bases from V and 2 from J; bases not matched to a gene: 3. The CDR3 runs to 15 residues. The germline V gene has CDR1 LGHNA and CDR2 YSLEER. In DNA form, the CDR3 reads TGCGCCAGCAGCCAGGGACAGGGACTCACAGATACGCAGTATTTT. Translating gives CASSQGQGLTDTQYF.

The gene calls are TRBV10-3 and TRBJ2-1, with a tentative D call TRBD2 (6 bases). Germline-derived CDR1 and CDR2 are ENHRY and SYGVKD. V dropped 3 bases and J dropped 5 bases, with 14 bases sitting between them. This CDR3 region has 15 residues. CDR3 coding DNA: TGTGCCATCAGTGACTTTGGGGGGAGCAACAATGAGCAGTTCTTC. The encoded protein is CAISDFGGSNNEQFF.

This clone was detected a few times. The CDR3 DNA is TGTGCCAGCAGTTTACCCTATCCCCGTAATCCGGGACAGGGAGGCAACGAGCAGTACTTC. It encodes CASSLPYPRNPGQGGNEQYF. This rearrangement joins TRBV28 to TRBJ2-7; 9 bases line up with TRBD1. Trimming took 2 bases from V and 5 from J; bases not matched to a gene: 22. Germline-derived CDR1 and CDR2 are MDHEN and SYDVKM. The CDR3 spans 20 residues.

V gene TRBV19 combines with J gene TRBJ2-1, with 9 bases fitting TRBD2. V lost 5 bases, J lost 7 bases, and 9 bases stayed unmatched. Germline CDR1 and CDR2: LNHDA and SQIVND (reference sequence). The CDR3 has 15 amino acids. CDR3 residues: CASSSSGRPLNEQFF. In nucleotides, the CDR3 is TGTGCCAGTAGTTCGAGCGGGAGGCCCCTTAATGAGCAGTTCTTC.

This clone showed up just once. The rearrangement uses TRBV2 and TRBJ2-5; 10 nucleotides agree with TRBD2. With V trimmed by 6 bases and J by 0 bases, 13 bases remained unmatched. The CDR3 length is 18 residues. Germline V gene sequence: CDR1 SNHLY, CDR2 FYNNEI. CDR3 coding DNA: TGTGCCAGCAGGGCAAGGACTAGCGGATTTGCGTACCAAGAGACCCAGTACTTC. This translates into CASRARTSGFAYQETQYF.

The rearrangement links TRBV2 to TRBJ2-5; 11 nucleotides align to TRBD2. CDR1 and CDR2 from the germline V gene are SNHLY and FYNNEI. V shed 4 bases and J 5 bases; nucleotides not matched to a gene: 6. The CDR3 extends over 15 amino acids. The CDR3 region is CASSVLAGGRETQYF. CDR3 in DNA: TGTGCCAGCAGTGTTCTAGCGGGAGGCCGGGAGACCCAGTACTTC.

V and J are TRBV2 and TRBJ2-4, with D perhaps TRBD1 (5 bases). The CDR3 has 16 residues. V lost 4 bases and J 0 bases, leaving 13 bases between the germline ends. Germline CDR1 reads SNHLY; CDR2 reads FYNNEI. CDR3 DNA: TGTGCCAGCAGTGTAGCCAGGACATTAGCCAAAAACATTCAGTACTTC. The encoded protein is CASSVARTLAKNIQYF.

This chain connects TRBV6-6 to TRBJ1-1, with a possible D match to TRBD1 (6 bases). Germline V gives CDR1 MNHNY, CDR2 SVGAGI (reference sequence). V was shortened by 10 bases and J by 1 base, with 16 bases between the two germline ends. The CDR3 sequence is 14 residues long. CDR3 sequence: CATRQPGQNTEAFF. CDR3 bases: TGTGCCACGAGGCAGCCGGGACAGAACACTGAAGCTTTCTTT.

This chain joins TRBV2 and TRBJ2-7; 8 bases are shared with TRBD2. Germline V CDR1 and CDR2: SNHLY, FYNNEI. V dropped 4 bases and J dropped 2; count of bases not matched to a gene: 4. This CDR3 has 14 amino acids. The CDR3 here is CASSVPGLAYEQYF. The CDR3 region has the DNA TGTGCCAGCAGTGTACCGGGACTAGCCTACGAGCAGTACTTC.

The chain carries TRBV6-6 and TRBJ1-3, with 8 nucleotides matching TRBD1. Germline loops: CDR1 MNHNY, CDR2 SVGAGI (reference sequence). CDR3 length equals 16 residues. V was clipped by 0 bases and J by 7 bases; unmatched bases: 8. The CDR3 DNA reads as TGTGCCAGCAGTTACTCCGGGGACAGGCCCTCTAACACCATATATTTT. Amino acids: CASSYSGDRPSNTIYF.

V gene TRBV6-7 combines with J gene TRBJ1-1; no reliable D call. TRBV6-7 belongs to the ORF category, with a function that is uncertain. The length of the CDR3 is 13 residues. Trimming removed 3 bases at V and 4 bases at J, with 9 bases between. The CDR3 loop is CASSYPGLTEAFF. CDR3 nucleotides: TGTGCCAGCAGTTATCCCGGACTCACTGAAGCTTTCTTT.

The J gene is TRBJ1-1, the V gene TRBV10-1, with D perhaps TRBD1 (6 bases). Germline CDR1 is WNHNN and CDR2 is SYGVQD (reference sequence). Trimming cost V 1 base and J 1 base, with 10 bases left between them. CDR3 size: 15 residues. The DNA for the CDR3 is TGCGCCAGCAGTGAGTACCAGGGGAGGAACACTGAAGCTTTCTTT. As protein: CASSEYQGRNTEAFF.

This clone occurred a few times. The rearrangement links TRBV15 to TRBJ1-6, with no clear D. The V gene's germline CDR1 is LNHNV and CDR2 YYDKDF (reference sequence). This CDR3 is built from 16 residues. The V and J ends lost 0 bases and 7 bases respectively, with 13 bases between them. CDR3 sequence reads: CATSRETPAANSPLHF. As DNA, the CDR3 is TGTGCCACCAGCAGAGAGACCCCAGCGGCCAATTCACCCCTCCACTTT. The full variable domain, with the rest looked up from reference TRBV15 and TRBJ1-6, is DAMVIQNPRYQVTQFGKPVTLSCSQTLNHNVMYWYQQKSSQAPKLLFHYYDKDFNNEADTPDNFQSRRPNTSFCFLDIRSPGLGDTAMYLCATSRETPAANSPLHFGNGTRLTVT.

The V and J genes are TRBV25-1 and TRBJ1-2, with a tentative D call TRBD1 (5 bases). The germline gives CDR1 MGHDK, CDR2 SYGVNS. The CDR3 has 14 residues. V was shortened by 5 bases and J by 3 bases, with 13 bases between the two germline ends. Here the CDR3 DNA reads TGTGCCAGCAGTCTGGCAGGGTTAGACTATGGCTACACCTTC. It yields the protein CASSLAGLDYGYTF.

The gene calls are TRBV4-1 and TRBJ2-1, with 11 bases lining up with TRBD2. From germline, CDR1 is MGHRA and CDR2 YSYEKL. This CDR3 comprises 16 residues. V lost 5 bases, J lost 8 bases, and 11 bases stayed unmatched. CDR3 coding DNA: TGCGCCAGCAGCGCTCGTACTAGCGGGAGTAGGCATGAGCAGTTCTTC. It translates to CASSARTSGSRHEQFF.

V is TRBV27 and J is TRBJ2-3, with D unclear. Trimming left V 5 bases short and J 6 bases short, with 12 bases between. Germline CDR1 reads MNHEY; CDR2 reads SMNVEV (reference sequence). This CDR3 region has 13 residues. The CDR3 spells CASSLGPHDTQYF. Written as DNA, the CDR3 is TGTGCCAGCAGTCTGGGCCCGCATGATACGCAGTATTTT.

This sequence joins TRBV14 and TRBJ2-5; tentatively, D is TRBD2 (5 bases). The germline CDR1 and CDR2 sequences are SGHDN and FVKESK. There are 13 residues in the CDR3. The V and J ends lost 3 bases and 7 bases respectively, with 12 bases between them. CDR3 loop: CASSQFGVGTQYF. The CDR3 DNA sequence: TGTGCCAGCAGCCAGTTCGGGGTGGGGACCCAGTACTTC.